The 25 T cell receptor beta chains in this list originate from one sample, sequenced in a study of T cells after yellow fever vaccination. TCRdb reanalysed the 5' RACE reads using MiXCR and keeps one entry per CDR3 protein. Of around 320,000 distinct CDR3 sequences listed, over 8.5% are singletons. The sequenced sample was CD4+ T cells sorted from PBMCs, obtained 45 days after the yellow fever booster vaccination. The receptors come from a man between 18 and 35 years old who received the YFV17D yellow fever vaccine.

The chain employs TRBV6-1 and TRBJ2-4; 11 bases line up with TRBD1. The CDR3 covers 13 residues. CDR1 and CDR2 (germline): MNHNS, SASEGT. Germline trimming cut 5 bases from V and 9 bases from J; bases unmatched to any gene: 3. This CDR3 is CASSQGQGAIQYF. The CDR3 region has the DNA TGTGCCAGCAGTCAAGGACAGGGGGCCATTCAGTACTTC.

There are a few counts of this clonotype. This sequence joins TRBV7-6 and TRBJ1-1, with D perhaps TRBD1 (5 bases). Germline CDR1 and CDR2: SGHVS and FNYEAQ. Trimming took 2 bases from V and 1 from J, leaving 14 bases between them. CDR3 length equals 16 residues. The CDR3 DNA reads TGTGCCAGCAGCTTACCCCCCGGGACGGGGAACACTGAAGCTTTCTTT. Protein product: CASSLPPGTGNTEAFF.

The rearrangement joins TRBV7-2 to TRBJ1-2; D is unresolved. CDR3 length: 12 amino acids. V shed 5 bases and J shed 5 bases, with 9 bases lying between them. Germline CDR1 and CDR2: SGHTA and FQGNSA. CDR3 sequence reads: CASSLARYGYTF. CDR3 sequence (DNA): TGTGCCAGCAGCCTCGCGCGTTATGGCTACACCTTC.

This clonotype was seen repeatedly, ten times or more. The gene calls are TRBV6-6 and TRBJ2-7, with D possibly matching TRBD1 (6 bases). Per germline, CDR1 MNHNY and CDR2 SVGAGI (reference sequence). This CDR3 comprises 15 residues. Between the trimmed V and J ends, which lost 0 bases and 2 bases, there was a span of 11 bases. The CDR3 here is CASSYSRTAAYEQYF. CDR3 in DNA: TGTGCCAGCAGTTACTCGAGGACAGCGGCCTACGAGCAGTACTTC.

CDR3 in DNA: TGTGCCAGCAGTGAAGCGCTAGGACTCGCGAACACCGGGGAGCTGTTTTTT. Translated: CASSEALGLANTGELFF. The rearrangement uses TRBV6-1 and TRBJ2-2, with D possibly TRBD2 on 5 matching bases. Germline V lookup: CDR1 MNHNS, CDR2 SASEGT. The V end lost 0 bases, the J end lost 0 bases, and 11 bases lay between the germline ends. This CDR3 region has 17 residues.

This clonotype was recorded a few times. The V call is TRBV9, the J call TRBJ2-7; D unresolved. The CDR3 sequence is 16 residues long. Trimming took off 4 bases at V and 2 bases at J, with 19 bases between the two ends. Germline lookup yields CDR1 SGDLS and CDR2 YYNGEE. CDR3 in DNA: TGTGCCAGCAGCTCTCGTACCGGGCTTGGCCCCTACGAGCAGTACTTC. Encoded protein: CASSSRTGLGPYEQYF.

The V and J genes are TRBV6-6 and TRBJ1-2; a weak D match, TRBD1 (6 bases). Trimming pared 6 bases from V and 9 bases from J, leaving 14 bases between. Germline assignment: CDR1 MNHNY and CDR2 SVGAGI (reference sequence). The CDR3 has 12 amino acids. The CDR3 protein is CASRADRNSYTF. CDR3 nucleotide sequence: TGTGCCAGCAGAGCCGACAGGAATAGCTACACCTTC.

V usage is TRBV18 and J usage is TRBJ1-1; a possible D gene is TRBD1 (5 bases). V lost 1 base and J lost 0, with 15 bases in between. The germline gives CDR1 KGHSH, CDR2 LQKENI. CDR3 size: 17 residues. DNA of the CDR3: TGTGCCAGCTCACCACTTGAGGGACTTAACATGAACACTGAAGCTTTCTTT. It specifies CASSPLEGLNMNTEAFF.

This clonotype showed up many times. The rearrangement links TRBV6-6 to TRBJ2-7; 10 nucleotides line up with TRBD1. Unmatched junction bases numbered 2, after V lost 2 bases and J lost 7 bases. Germline lookup yields CDR1 MNHNY and CDR2 SVGAGI (reference sequence). The CDR3 extends over 13 amino acids. CDR3 DNA: TGTGCCAGCAGTTACGGACAGGGGGGTGAGCAGTACGTC. Its protein product is CASSYGQGGEQYV.

The V and J genes are TRBV6-2 or TRBV6-3 and TRBJ2-7, with 9 bases aligning to TRBD1. The CDR3 has 14 residues. Germline CDR1 MNHEY, CDR2 SVGEGT. J gave up 2 bases and V 4 bases, and 3 bases lay outside the gene matches. CDR3 in amino acids: CASSWTGAPYEQYV. The DNA of the CDR3 is TGTGCCAGCAGTTGGACAGGGGCCCCCTACGAGCAGTACGTC.

In its sample, this clonotype was seen many times. CDR3 in DNA: TGTGCCAGCAGCTTAGATTGGGGGGGCTTCACTGAAGCTTTCTTT. Amino acid sequence: CASSLDWGGFTEAFF. The rearrangement joins TRBV7-2 to TRBJ1-1, with a tentative D call TRBD1 (6 bases). The CDR3 covers 15 residues. The germline V gene encodes CDR1 SGHTA and CDR2 FQGNSA. V was cut by 1 base and J by 4 bases, with 13 bases left in between.

This clonotype has a handful of counts. The chain couples TRBV20-1 to TRBJ1-1, with D perhaps TRBD1 (5 bases). Trimming removed 4 bases at V and 5 bases at J, with 17 bases between. This CDR3 is 14 amino acids long. The germline V gene encodes CDR1 DFQATT and CDR2 SNEGSKA (reference sequence). Written as DNA, the CDR3 is TGCAGTGCTATCTCTCCCAGGGATGGAACTGAAGCTTTCTTT. It translates to CSAISPRDGTEAFF.

This clonotype was detected many times. This chain connects TRBV5-1 to TRBJ2-1; D not certain. Trimming left V 4 bases short and J 5 bases short, with 13 bases between. The CDR3 loop spans 14 amino acids. Looked up from germline, CDR1 is SGHRS and CDR2 is YFSETQ. CDR3 DNA: TGCGCCAGCAGCGGATTAAACTTGCACAATGAGCAGTTCTTC. It is translated as CASSGLNLHNEQFF.

In its sample, this clonotype was seen a few times. The chain joins TRBV7-9 to TRBJ2-3; D is possibly TRBD2 (5 bases). This CDR3 comprises 12 residues. Germline CDR1 reads SEHNR; CDR2 reads FQNEAQ (reference sequence). V gave up 7 bases and J gave up 10 bases, with 15 bases separating them. DNA of the CDR3: TGTGCCAGCACCAACGGCCCCGGGGCGCAGTATTTT. Protein product: CASTNGPGAQYF.

This clonotype turned up a few times. J is TRBJ2-5 and V is TRBV29-1; D possibly corresponds to TRBD2 (7 bases). The CDR3 is 13 residues long. V was shortened by 6 bases and J by 1 base, with 12 bases between the two germline ends. Per the germline V gene, CDR1 is SQVTM and CDR2 is ANQGSEA. This CDR3 reads CSVMRGPQETQYF. DNA of the CDR3: TGCAGCGTGATGCGGGGGCCCCAAGAGACCCAGTACTTC.

The rearrangement links TRBV18 to TRBJ1-1; a possible D gene is TRBD1 (5 bases). Germline CDR1 is KGHSH and CDR2 is LQKENI. This CDR3 comprises 14 residues. V was shortened by 6 bases and J by 1 base, with 12 bases between the two germline ends. The CDR3 bases are TGTGCCAGCTCCAGGGACGGCGGGAACACTGAAGCTTTCTTT. It yields the protein CASSRDGGNTEAFF.

The chain carries TRBV7-3 and TRBJ2-3, with a possible D match to TRBD2 (6 bases). Deletions cut 5 bases from V and 4 bases from J, with 16 bases between. The length of the CDR3 is 15 residues. Germline CDR1 and CDR2: SGHTA and FQGTGA. The CDR3: CASSPQAGNADTQYF. As DNA, the CDR3 is TGTGCCAGCAGCCCCCAAGCGGGTAATGCAGATACGCAGTATTTT.

The chain is built from TRBV7-2 and TRBJ2-7, with D unclear. The CDR3 is 13 amino acids. Trimming removed 3 bases from V and 6 bases from J, with 12 bases in between. Germline CDR1 and CDR2: SGHTA and FQGNSA. The CDR3 DNA follows: TGTGCCAGCAGCTTTAGTTTAGGTCGCGAGCAGTACGTC. The encoded protein is CASSFSLGREQYV.

This clonotype showed up just a few times. This sequence joins TRBV7-2 and TRBJ2-1; 7 positions agree with TRBD2. CDR1 SGHTA and CDR2 FQGNSA come from the germline V gene. The trim removed 1 base at V and 10 bases at J, leaving 7 bases unmatched. The CDR3 is made up of 14 amino acids. CDR3 DNA sequence: TGTGCCAGCAGCTTAGGGATCGGGGGGACCGAGCAGTTCTTC. It encodes CASSLGIGGTEQFF. Full variable domain (missing parts from reference TRBV7-2 and TRBJ2-1): GAGVSQSPSNKVTEKGKDVELRCDPISGHTALYWYRQSLGQGLEFLIYFQGNSAPDKSGLPSDRFSAERTGGSVSTLTIQRTQQEDSAVYLCASSLGIGGTEQFFGPGTRLTVL.

This clonotype was seen more than once but under ten times. The chain joins TRBV11-2 to TRBJ2-6; unclear D gene. The CDR3 length is 14 residues. V was pared by 4 bases and J by 2 bases, with 6 bases between. Germline lookup yields CDR1 SGHAT and CDR2 FQNNGV. The CDR3 spells CASSSAAGANVLTF. CDR3 nucleotide sequence: TGTGCCAGCAGCTCAGCCGCTGGGGCCAACGTCCTGACTTTC.

DNA of the CDR3: TGTGCCAGCAGCAATCAGGACAATCAGCCCCAGCATTTT. It specifies CASSNQDNQPQHF. This chain links TRBV21-1 with TRBJ1-5. TRBV21-1 is described as a pseudogene. The CDR3 runs to 13 residues.

This clonotype occurred many times. The V gene is TRBV7-9, the J gene TRBJ1-1; weak D call: TRBD1 (5 bases). The ends were cut back, 3 bases at V and 4 bases at J, with 9 bases in the middle. Per germline, CDR1 SEHNR and CDR2 FQNEAQ (reference sequence). This CDR3 comprises 13 residues. DNA for the CDR3: TGTGCCAGCAGCTTCGGGGCGAGCACTGAAGCTTTCTTT. Its translation is CASSFGASTEAFF.

This clonotype was found a few times. The chain has TRBV7-8 and TRBJ2-2; 7 bases match TRBD2. Unmatched junction bases numbered 2, after V lost 2 bases and J lost 5 bases. CDR1 is SGHVS and CDR2 is FQNEAQ in the germline V gene. The CDR3 spans 14 residues. Written as DNA, the CDR3 is TGTGCCAGCAGCTTATGGGGGGGAACCGGGGAGCTGTTTTTT. It yields the protein CASSLWGGTGELFF.

This clonotype has only a few counts. The chain has TRBV20-1 and TRBJ2-4; D gene uncertain. Trimming took off 5 bases at V and 9 bases at J, with 11 bases between the two ends. Germline lookup yields CDR1 DFQATT and CDR2 SNEGSKA (reference sequence). This CDR3 is 11 amino acids long. CDR3 loop: CSAYLAPIQYF. The CDR3 DNA is TGCAGTGCTTATCTGGCTCCCATTCAGTACTTC.

The V and J genes are TRBV20-1 and TRBJ2-7; possible D gene TRBD1, 5 bases. There are 12 residues in the CDR3. In germline, CDR1 is DFQATT, CDR2 SNEGSKA (reference sequence). V lost 1 base, J lost 3 bases, and 7 bases lay in between. CDR3 sequence reads: CSARGTHYEQYV. The CDR3 DNA reads as TGCAGTGCTAGAGGGACACACTACGAGCAGTACGTC.